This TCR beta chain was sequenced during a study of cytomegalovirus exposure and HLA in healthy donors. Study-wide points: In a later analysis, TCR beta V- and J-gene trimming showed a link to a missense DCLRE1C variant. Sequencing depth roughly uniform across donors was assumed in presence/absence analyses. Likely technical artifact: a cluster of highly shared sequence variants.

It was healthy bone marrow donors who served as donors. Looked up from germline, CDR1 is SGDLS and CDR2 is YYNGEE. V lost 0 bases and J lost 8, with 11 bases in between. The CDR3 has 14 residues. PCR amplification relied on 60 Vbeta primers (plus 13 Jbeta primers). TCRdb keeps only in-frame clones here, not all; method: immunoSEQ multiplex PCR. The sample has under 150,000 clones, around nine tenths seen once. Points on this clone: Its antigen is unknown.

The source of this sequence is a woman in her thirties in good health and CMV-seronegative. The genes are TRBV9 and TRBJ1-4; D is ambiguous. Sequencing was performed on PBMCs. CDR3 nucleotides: TGTGCCAGCAGCGTAGACCAGGTATCGGAAAAACTGTTTTTT. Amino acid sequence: CASSVDQVSEKLFF.